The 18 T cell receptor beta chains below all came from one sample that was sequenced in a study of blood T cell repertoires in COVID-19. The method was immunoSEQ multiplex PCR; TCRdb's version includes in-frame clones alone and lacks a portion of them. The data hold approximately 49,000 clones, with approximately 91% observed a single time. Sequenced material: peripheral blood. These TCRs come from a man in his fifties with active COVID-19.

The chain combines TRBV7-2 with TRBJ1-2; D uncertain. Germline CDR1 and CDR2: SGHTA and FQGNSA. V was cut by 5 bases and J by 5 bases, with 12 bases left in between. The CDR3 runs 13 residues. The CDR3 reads CASSREAGYGYTF. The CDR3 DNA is TGTGCCAGCAGCCGGGAGGCCGGGTATGGCTACACCTTC.

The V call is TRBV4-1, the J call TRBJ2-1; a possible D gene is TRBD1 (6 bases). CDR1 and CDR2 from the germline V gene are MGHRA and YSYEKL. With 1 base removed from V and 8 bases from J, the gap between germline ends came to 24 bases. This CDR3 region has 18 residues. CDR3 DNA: TGCGCCAGCAGCCAAGCTAACAGGGTAAGCCTTAATCGGGATGAGCAGTTCTTC. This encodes CASSQANRVSLNRDEQFF.

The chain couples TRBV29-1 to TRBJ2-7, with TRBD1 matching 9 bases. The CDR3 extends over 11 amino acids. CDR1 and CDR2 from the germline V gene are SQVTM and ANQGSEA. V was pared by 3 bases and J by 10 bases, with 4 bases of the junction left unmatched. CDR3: CSVDRTGVQYF. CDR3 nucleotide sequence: TGCAGCGTTGACAGGACAGGGGTTCAGTACTTC.

The CDR3 region is CASSYSGTLNTEAFF. DNA for the CDR3: TGTGCCAGCAGCTACTCCGGGACATTGAACACTGAAGCTTTCTTT. The chain carries TRBV11-3 and TRBJ1-1, with a weak D call TRBD1 (6 bases). CDR1 is SGHNT and CDR2 is YENEEA in the germline V gene. The CDR3 is 15 amino acids. Trimming shortened V by 4 bases and J by 0 bases, and 12 bases separated the two germline ends.

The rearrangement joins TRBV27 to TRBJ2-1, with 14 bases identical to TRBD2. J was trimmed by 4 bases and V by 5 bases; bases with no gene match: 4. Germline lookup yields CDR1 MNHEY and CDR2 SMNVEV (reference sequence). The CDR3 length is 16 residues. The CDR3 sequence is CASSPWTSGGYNEQFF. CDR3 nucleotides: TGTGCCAGCAGTCCCTGGACTAGCGGGGGGTACAATGAGCAGTTCTTC.

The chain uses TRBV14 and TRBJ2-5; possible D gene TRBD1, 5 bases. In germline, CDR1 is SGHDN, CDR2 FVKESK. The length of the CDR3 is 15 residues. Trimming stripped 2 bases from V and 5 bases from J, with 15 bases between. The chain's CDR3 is CASSQPQGLGETQYF. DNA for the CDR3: TGTGCCAGCAGCCAACCGCAGGGTCTCGGTGAGACCCAGTACTTC.

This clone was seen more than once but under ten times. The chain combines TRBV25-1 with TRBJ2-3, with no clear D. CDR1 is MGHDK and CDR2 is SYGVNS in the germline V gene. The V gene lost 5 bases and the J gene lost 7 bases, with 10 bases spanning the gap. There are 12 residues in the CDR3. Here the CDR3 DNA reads TGTGCCAGCAGTCCCGGCGGATATACGCAGTATTTT. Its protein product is CASSPGGYTQYF.

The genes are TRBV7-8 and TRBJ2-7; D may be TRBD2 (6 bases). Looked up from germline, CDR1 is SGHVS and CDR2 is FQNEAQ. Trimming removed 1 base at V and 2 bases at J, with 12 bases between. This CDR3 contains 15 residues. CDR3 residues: CASSLETGLAYEQYV. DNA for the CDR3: TGTGCCAGCAGCTTAGAAACGGGACTTGCCTACGAGCAGTACGTC.

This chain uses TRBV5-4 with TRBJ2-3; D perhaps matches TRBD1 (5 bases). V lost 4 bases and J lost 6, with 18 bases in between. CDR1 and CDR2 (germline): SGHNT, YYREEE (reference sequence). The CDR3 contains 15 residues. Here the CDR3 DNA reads TGTGCCAGCAGCGTACCCACAGGATTGGGGGATACGCAGTATTTT. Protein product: CASSVPTGLGDTQYF.

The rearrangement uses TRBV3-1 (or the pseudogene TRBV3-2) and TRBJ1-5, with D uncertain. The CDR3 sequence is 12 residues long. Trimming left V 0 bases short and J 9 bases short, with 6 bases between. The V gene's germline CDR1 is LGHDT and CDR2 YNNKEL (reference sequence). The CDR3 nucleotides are TGTGCCAGCAGCCAAGACCCAGGGCCCCAGCATTTT. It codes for CASSQDPGPQHF.

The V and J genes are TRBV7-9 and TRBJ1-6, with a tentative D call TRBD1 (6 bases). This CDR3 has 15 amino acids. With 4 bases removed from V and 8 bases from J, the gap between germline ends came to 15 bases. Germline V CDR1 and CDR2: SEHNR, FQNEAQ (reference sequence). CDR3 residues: CASSSTTGPDSPLHF. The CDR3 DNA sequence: TGTGCCAGCAGCTCTACGACAGGCCCGGATTCACCCCTCCACTTT.

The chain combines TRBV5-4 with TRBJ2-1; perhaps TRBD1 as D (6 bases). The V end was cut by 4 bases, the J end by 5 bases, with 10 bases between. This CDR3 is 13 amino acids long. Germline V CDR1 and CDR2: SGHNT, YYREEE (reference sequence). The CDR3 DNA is TGTGCCAGCAGCACAGGACAGAACAATGAGCAGTTCTTC. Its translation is CASSTGQNNEQFF.

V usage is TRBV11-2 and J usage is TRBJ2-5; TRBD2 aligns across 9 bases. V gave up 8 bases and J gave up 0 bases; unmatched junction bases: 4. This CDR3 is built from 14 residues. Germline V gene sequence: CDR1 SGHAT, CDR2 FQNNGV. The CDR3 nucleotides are TGTGCCAGCTATAGCGGGGGACACCAAGAGACCCAGTACTTC. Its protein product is CASYSGGHQETQYF.

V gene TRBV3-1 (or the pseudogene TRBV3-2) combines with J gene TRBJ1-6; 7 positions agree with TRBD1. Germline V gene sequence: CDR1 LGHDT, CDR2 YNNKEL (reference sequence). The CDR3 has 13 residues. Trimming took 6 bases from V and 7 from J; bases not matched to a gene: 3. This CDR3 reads CASRGRGNSPLHF. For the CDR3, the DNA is TGTGCCAGCAGAGGCAGGGGGAATTCACCCCTCCACTTT.

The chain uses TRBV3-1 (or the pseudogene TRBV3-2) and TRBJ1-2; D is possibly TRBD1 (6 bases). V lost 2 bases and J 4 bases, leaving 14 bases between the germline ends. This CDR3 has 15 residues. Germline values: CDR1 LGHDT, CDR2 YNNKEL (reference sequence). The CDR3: CASSQSHGGGYGYTF. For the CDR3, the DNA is TGTGCCAGCAGCCAAAGTCATGGGGGCGGCTATGGCTACACCTTC.

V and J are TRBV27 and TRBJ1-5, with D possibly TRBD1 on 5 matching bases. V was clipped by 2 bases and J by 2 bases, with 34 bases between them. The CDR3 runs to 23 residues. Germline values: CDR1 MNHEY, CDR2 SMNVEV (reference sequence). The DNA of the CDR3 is TGTGCCAGCAGTTTAGATACGGTGGAGAGGGATGAGTCGGGGGGTTTGCGCAATCAGCCCCAGCATTTT. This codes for CASSLDTVERDESGGLRNQPQHF.

In DNA form, the CDR3 reads TGCGCCAGCAGCTTGGTCCGGGGGGCCACCGGGGAGCTGTTTTTT. It specifies CASSLVRGATGELFF. The chain employs TRBV5-1 and TRBJ2-2, with D maybe TRBD2 (7 bases). The V gene lost 0 bases and the J gene lost 4 bases, with 10 bases spanning the gap. Germline V gene lookup returns CDR1 SGHRS and CDR2 YFSETQ. The CDR3 loop spans 15 amino acids.

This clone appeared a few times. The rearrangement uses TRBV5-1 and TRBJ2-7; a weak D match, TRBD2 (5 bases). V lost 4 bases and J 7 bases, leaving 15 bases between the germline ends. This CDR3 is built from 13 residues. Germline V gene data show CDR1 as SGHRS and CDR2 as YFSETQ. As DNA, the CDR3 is TGCGCCAGCAGCCTTGGAGGCGTCGGGGAGCAGTACGTC. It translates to CASSLGGVGEQYV.